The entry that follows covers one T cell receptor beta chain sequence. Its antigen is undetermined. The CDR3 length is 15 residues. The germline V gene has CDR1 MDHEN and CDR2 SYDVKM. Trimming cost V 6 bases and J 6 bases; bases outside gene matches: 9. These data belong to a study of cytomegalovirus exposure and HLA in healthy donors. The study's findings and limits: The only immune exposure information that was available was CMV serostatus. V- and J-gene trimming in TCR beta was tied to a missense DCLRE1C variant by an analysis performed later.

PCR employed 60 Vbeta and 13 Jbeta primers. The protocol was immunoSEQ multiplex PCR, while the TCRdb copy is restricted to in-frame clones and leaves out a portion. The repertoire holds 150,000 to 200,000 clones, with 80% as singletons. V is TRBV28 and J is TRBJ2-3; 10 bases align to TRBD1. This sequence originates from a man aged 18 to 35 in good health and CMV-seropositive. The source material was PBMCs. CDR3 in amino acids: CASSLGQGGRDTQYF. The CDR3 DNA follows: TGTGCCAGCAGCCTCGGACAGGGGGGACGGGATACGCAGTATTTT.